The entry that follows covers one T cell receptor beta chain sequence. CDR3 length: 17 residues. Germline CDR1 is SGHDT and CDR2 is YYEEEE. The V gene end was trimmed by 1 base and the J gene end by 1 base; junction bases not matched to a gene: 1. Survey-level TCR beta sequencing used the immunoSEQ assay. Assay used: immunoSEQ multiplex PCR; TCRdb lists only in-frame clones, some missing. Of under 65,000 clones in the sample, 90% to 95% were seen once. The TCR originated in a man aged 35-49 years with rheumatoid arthritis. This rearrangement joins TRBV5-6 to TRBJ2-1; the match to TRBD2 covers 14 bases. Sequencing was done on a sample of PBMCs. The CDR3 sequence is CASSLRTSGRSYNEQFF. The DNA of the CDR3 is TGTGCCAGCAGCTTGCGGACTAGCGGGAGGTCCTACAATGAGCAGTTCTTC.